The 10 T cell receptor beta chains in this list originate from one sample, sequenced in a study of technical replicates of blood from a handful of donors. Using immunoSEQ multiplex PCR, the repertoire was profiled, and TCRdb retains in-frame clones only, with some absent. The sample includes 76,000 or so clones, 70% to 90% seen only once; the top ten take approximately 5%. The source material was PBMCs. The receptors originated from a human donor in good health. Some clones in this sample may be carry-over from other donors' samples.

The V call is TRBV9, the J call TRBJ2-4; D call uncertain. The germline V gene has CDR1 SGDLS and CDR2 YYNGEE. The CDR3 consists of 13 residues. Trimming removed 3 bases at V and 4 bases at J, with 8 bases between. CDR3 nucleotide sequence: TGTGCCAGCAGCGCACCAGATAAAAACATTCAGTACTTC. Encoded protein: CASSAPDKNIQYF. The full variable domain, with the rest looked up from reference TRBV9 and TRBJ2-4, is DSGVTQTPKHLITATGQRVTLRCSPRSGDLSVYWYQQSLDQGLQFLIQYYNGEERAKGNILERFSAQQFPDLHSELNLSSLELGDSALYFCASSAPDKNIQYFGAGTRLSVL.

V gene TRBV4-3 combines with J gene TRBJ2-7; D may be TRBD2 (6 bases). CDR3 length: 17 residues. Germline V lookup: CDR1 LGHNA, CDR2 YSLEER. The germline V and J ends were trimmed by 1 base and 0 bases, with 16 bases remaining between them. CDR3 DNA sequence: TGCGCCAGCAGCCAAGGATTACGGGGGTCGAGCTCCTACGAGCAGTACTTC. This sequence encodes CASSQGLRGSSSYEQYF.

This clone was found once. This chain uses TRBV30 with TRBJ2-5, with D perhaps TRBD2 (5 bases). CDR3 length: 14 amino acids. V lost 0 bases, J lost 3 bases, and 11 bases lay in between. CDR1 and CDR2 (germline): GTSNPN, SVGIG (reference sequence). CDR3 nucleotides: TGTGCCTGGAGTGTGGAGAGGGTGGAAGAGACCCAGTACTTC. As protein: CAWSVERVEETQYF.

The V gene is TRBV11-1, the J gene TRBJ2-5; possibly TRBD2 for D (5 bases). CDR1 is SGHAT and CDR2 is FQDESV in the germline V gene (reference sequence). This CDR3 region has 11 residues. The V and J ends lost 4 bases and 10 bases respectively, with 10 bases between them. The CDR3 sequence is CASSSVRDQYF. CDR3 in DNA: TGTGCCAGCAGCTCGGTGAGGGACCAGTACTTC. The full variable domain, completed using reference TRBV11-1 and TRBJ2-5, is EAEVAQSPRYKITEKSQAVAFWCDPISGHATLYWYRQILGQGPELLVQFQDESVVDDSQLPKDRFSAERLKGVDSTLKIQPAELGDSAMYLCASSSVRDQYFGPGTRLLVL.

The V gene is TRBV6-5, the J gene TRBJ2-7, with a tentative D call TRBD1 (6 bases). Looked up from germline, CDR1 is MNHEY and CDR2 is SVGAGI. The CDR3 is 11 amino acids. CDR3 nucleotide sequence: TGTGCCAGCAGTGACCGGGACACGCCCATAGTC. Its translation: CASSDRDTPIV.

The J gene is TRBJ2-1, the V gene TRBV5-6; D might be TRBD1 (5 bases). This CDR3 is built from 13 residues. The V end lost 1 base, the J end lost 8 bases, and 10 bases lay between the germline ends. Germline values: CDR1 SGHDT, CDR2 YYEEEE. This CDR3 is CASSLRQPDEQFF. As DNA, the CDR3 is TGTGCCAGCAGCTTGAGACAGCCCGATGAGCAGTTCTTC.

The rearrangement links TRBV7-2 to TRBJ2-5; 10 nucleotides match TRBD2. CDR1 is SGHTA and CDR2 is FQGNSA in the germline V gene. The junction had 7 bases not matched to a gene; V was cut back by 2 bases and J by 4 bases. There are 16 residues in the CDR3. CDR3 DNA: TGTGCCAGCAGCTTACGGGCGCTAGCGGGAGCAGAGACCCAGTACTTC. Translation: CASSLRALAGAETQYF.

The chain joins TRBV7-8 to TRBJ1-6; no firm D call. Germline assignment: CDR1 SGHVS and CDR2 FQNEAQ. V lost 5 bases and J 7 bases, leaving 15 bases between the germline ends. The CDR3 is 15 residues long. DNA of the CDR3: TGTGCCAGCAGCGTTAGGGCCGGACTCAATTCACCCCTCCACTTT. This encodes CASSVRAGLNSPLHF.

The CDR3 protein is CASSMRVVDYGYTF. DNA of the CDR3: TGTGCCAGTAGTATGAGGGTCGTTGACTATGGCTACACCTTC. This chain joins TRBV19 and TRBJ1-2; D is undetermined. The CDR3 spans 14 residues. Per germline, CDR1 LNHDA and CDR2 SQIVND (reference sequence). With 3 bases removed from V and 3 bases from J, the gap between germline ends came to 11 bases.

This rearrangement joins TRBV9 to TRBJ2-6; 11 bases are shared with TRBD1. Germline CDR1 reads SGDLS; CDR2 reads YYNGEE. The CDR3 is 17 residues long. V gave up 3 bases and J gave up 0 bases; unmatched junction bases: 2. Written as DNA, the CDR3 is TGTGCCAGCAGCGCCGGGACAGGGGGCTCTGGGGCCAACGTCCTGACTTTC. It is translated as CASSAGTGGSGANVLTF.